The 16 T cell receptor beta chains below all came from one sample that was sequenced in a study of technical replicates of blood from several donors. Assay: immunoSEQ multiplex PCR; the TCRdb copy retains only in-frame clones and omits some. The sample consists of 65,000 to 95,000 clones, 95% to 98% of them appearing once. Sequenced material: T cells isolated from PBMCs. The receptor set was obtained from a human donor in good health.

The chain uses TRBV27 and TRBJ2-7; maybe TRBD2 (5 bases). There are 14 residues in the CDR3. V was cut by 5 bases and J by 6 bases, with 17 bases left in between. CDR1 MNHEY and CDR2 SMNVEV come from the germline V gene (reference sequence). The CDR3 sequence: CASSRTYPLREQYF. As DNA, the CDR3 is TGTGCCAGCAGTAGGACTTACCCTCTCCGCGAGCAGTACTTC.

The rearrangement joins TRBV5-1 to TRBJ2-3; 10 nucleotides align to TRBD2. The CDR3 loop spans 16 amino acids. Germline-derived CDR1 and CDR2 are SGHRS and YFSETQ. V lost 4 bases and J lost 3; bases outside the gene matches: 8. CDR3 in amino acids: CASSNPLAGVTDTQYF. The CDR3 bases are TGCGCCAGCAGCAACCCGCTAGCGGGAGTAACAGATACGCAGTATTTT.

The V gene is TRBV9, the J gene TRBJ2-3; 7 bases fit TRBD2. The CDR3 consists of 14 residues. V was clipped by 3 bases and J by 11 bases; unmatched bases: 12. Per germline, CDR1 SGDLS and CDR2 YYNGEE. The CDR3 region is CASSAQSSAGRQYF. The CDR3, as DNA: TGTGCCAGCAGCGCCCAATCATCAGCGGGGAGGCAGTATTTT.

The J gene is TRBJ1-5, the V gene TRBV10-1; D is unclear. The ends were cut back, 3 bases at V and 3 bases at J, with 9 bases in the middle. Germline assignment: CDR1 WNHNN and CDR2 SYGVQD (reference sequence). The CDR3 covers 14 residues. DNA for the CDR3: TGCGCCAGCAGTGACGGGATTAACAATCAGCCCCAGCATTTT. It is translated as CASSDGINNQPQHF.

The J gene is TRBJ1-1, the V gene TRBV5-1; D gene unclear. This CDR3 contains 13 residues. Between the trimmed V and J ends, which lost 0 bases and 5 bases, there was a span of 8 bases. CDR1 is SGHRS, CDR2 YFSETQ, per germline. The CDR3, as DNA: TGCGCCAGCAGCTTGGGGCCGGGGACTGAAGCTTTCTTT. Residues: CASSLGPGTEAFF. The full variable domain, rest sourced from reference TRBV5-1 and TRBJ1-1, is KAGVTQTPRYLIKTRGQQVTLSCSPISGHRSVSWYQQTPGQGLQFLFEYFSETQRNKGNFPGRFSGRQFSNSRSEMNVSTLELGDSALYLCASSLGPGTEAFFGQGTRLTVV.

V usage is TRBV28 and J usage is TRBJ2-7; no firm D call. In germline, CDR1 is MDHEN, CDR2 SYDVKM. The CDR3 has 14 amino acids. V was pared by 4 bases and J by 0 bases, with 10 bases between. The CDR3 bases are TGTGCCAGCAGTTCCCCCGGGTCCTCCTACGAGCAGTACTTC. It translates to CASSSPGSSYEQYF.

In this sample, this clone turned up once. V is TRBV2 and J is TRBJ2-5; TRBD2 might be the D (5 bases). The CDR3 is made up of 12 amino acids. The germline gives CDR1 SNHLY, CDR2 FYNNEI. Trimming stripped 6 bases from V and 5 bases from J, with 10 bases between. CDR3 loop: CASSGPGETQYF. CDR3 sequence (DNA): TGTGCCAGCAGCGGACCGGGGGAGACCCAGTACTTC.

The V gene is TRBV19, the J gene TRBJ2-7; 7 positions match TRBD1. The CDR3 has 15 residues. V gave up 5 bases and J gave up 1 base; unmatched junction bases: 8. Per the germline V gene, CDR1 is LNHDA and CDR2 is SQIVND (reference sequence). The CDR3 DNA sequence: TGTGCCAGTAGTCCACCGGGACAGACGTCCTACGAGCAGTACTTC. Translating gives CASSPPGQTSYEQYF.

This clone was found once. The chain is built from TRBV6-5 and TRBJ2-7, with 9 bases lining up with TRBD1. The CDR3 has 15 residues. Germline values: CDR1 MNHEY, CDR2 SVGAGI. V trimming: 6 bases; J trimming: 1 base; junction bases outside the gene matches: 7. The CDR3: CASRDTGGASYEQYF. In DNA form, the CDR3 reads TGTGCCAGCAGGGACACAGGGGGCGCATCCTACGAGCAGTACTTC.

The genes are TRBV19 and TRBJ2-7; 7 bases match TRBD1. V was clipped by 5 bases and J by 4 bases; unmatched bases: 11. Germline V gene sequence: CDR1 LNHDA, CDR2 SQIVND (reference sequence). The CDR3 spans 15 residues. The CDR3 nucleotides read TGTGCCAGTAGTGGCATGCAGACAGGGAATTACGAGCAGTACTTC. Its protein is CASSGMQTGNYEQYF.

This chain joins TRBV5-6 and TRBJ2-3; TRBD2 matches at 7 bases. The CDR3 consists of 16 residues. V lost 3 bases and J lost 2; bases outside the gene matches: 9. Germline V gene lookup returns CDR1 SGHDT and CDR2 YYEEEE. This CDR3 is CASSCLAEKSTDTQYF. Written as DNA, the CDR3 is TGTGCCAGCAGCTGCCTAGCGGAGAAGTCCACAGATACGCAGTATTTT.

The genes are TRBV7-2 and TRBJ2-3, with 8 bases aligning to TRBD2. Losses at the gene ends were 3 bases for V and 6 bases for J; bases not matched to a gene: 2. This CDR3 is built from 13 residues. Germline V gene sequence: CDR1 SGHTA, CDR2 FQGNSA. CDR3 protein: CASSFRLADTQYF. The DNA of the CDR3 is TGTGCCAGCAGCTTTAGACTAGCGGATACGCAGTATTTT.

V usage is TRBV7-6 and J usage is TRBJ2-7; 8 bases match TRBD1. CDR1 and CDR2 from the germline V gene are SGHVS and FNYEAQ. The CDR3 runs 14 residues. The ends lost 4 bases at V and 1 base at J; junction bases unmatched: 3. The CDR3 is CASSSTGASYEQYF. The CDR3 DNA sequence: TGTGCCAGCAGCTCGACAGGGGCTTCCTACGAGCAGTACTTC.

The chain has TRBV2 and TRBJ1-6; 7 bases fit TRBD1. The CDR3 loop spans 14 amino acids. Germline trimming cut 5 bases from V and 7 bases from J; bases unmatched to any gene: 5. Germline lookup yields CDR1 SNHLY and CDR2 FYNNEI. CDR3 region: CASSKPGQNSPLHF. In nucleotides, the CDR3 is TGTGCCAGCAGTAAACCGGGACAGAATTCACCCCTCCACTTT.

The gene calls are TRBV19 and TRBJ1-1; D is unresolved. Germline assignment: CDR1 LNHDA and CDR2 SQIVND (reference sequence). V was trimmed by 4 bases and J by 4 bases, leaving 10 bases between them. CDR3 length: 13 residues. The CDR3 sequence is CASSTPRGTEAFF. CDR3 bases: TGTGCCAGTAGTACCCCGCGGGGCACTGAAGCTTTCTTT.

This clone was found once. The rearrangement links TRBV28 to TRBJ1-1, with 10 bases fitting TRBD1. Germline V gives CDR1 MDHEN, CDR2 SYDVKM. Germline trimming cut 3 bases from V and 5 bases from J; bases unmatched to any gene: 15. The CDR3 totals 18 residues. This chain's CDR3 is CASSFNPRDRGKWTEAFF. The CDR3 DNA follows: TGTGCCAGCAGTTTTAATCCGCGGGACAGGGGAAAGTGGACTGAAGCTTTCTTT. Filled out from reference TRBV28 and TRBJ1-1, the complete variable domain reads DVKVTQSSRYLVKRTGEKVFLECVQDMDHENMFWYRQDPGLGLRLIYFSYDVKMKEKGDIPEGYSVSREKKERFSLILESASTNQTSMYLCASSFNPRDRGKWTEAFFGQGTRLTVV.